This T cell receptor (beta chain) is from a study of beta chain features in type 1 diabetes. TCRB transcripts that were expressed got sequenced, as all of the isolated RNA had been reverse transcribed. For naive, central memory and regulatory T cell samples, reads averaged roughly 3.7 million. The assay was immunoSEQ multiplex PCR, and TCRdb's table has in-frame clones only and misses some. The repertoire holds over 600,000 clones, with 12% as singletons. General study results and limits: Here, the possible influence of HLA type (on TCRB rearrangement) remained unresolved. For patients, the naive, central memory and Treg TCRB repertoires appeared more alike than for healthy donors. Shorter TCRB CDR3s, moderately but significantly so, marked every one of the four CD4+ subsets in Type 1 diabetes patients.

As to this clone: The target antigen is unknown.

This CDR3 has 12 residues. CDR1 and CDR2 from the germline V gene are MDHEN and SYDVKM. V dropped 2 bases and J dropped 7 bases, with 8 bases sitting between them. Markers CD45RO/CCR7/CD25/CD127/CD95/CD27 served to sort CD4+ naive, central memory, regulatory and stem cell-like memory cells. The chain is built from TRBV28 and TRBJ1-2; D gene unclear. This TCR was recovered from a young man with type 1 diabetes. The source material was naive CD4+ T cells from blood. The CDR3 sequence is CASSLKGSGYTF. The CDR3 nucleotides are TGTGCCAGCAGTTTAAAGGGTAGTGGCTACACCTTC.